The 2 T cell receptor beta chains below all came from one sample that was sequenced in a study of T cell repertoires in cytomegalovirus infection. TCRdb reprocessed the reads with MiXCR, giving one entry per CDR3 protein. The data contain roughly 200,000 distinct CDR3 sequences, about 18% of them singletons. Material: CD8+ T cells from PBMCs. These receptor sequences come from a human donor in good health (CMV status not recorded). Some clones in this sample may be carry-over from other donors' samples.

This clonotype has a handful of counts. The V and J genes are TRBV27 and TRBJ1-2, with 7 bases fitting TRBD1. Germline V lookup: CDR1 MNHEY, CDR2 SMNVEV (reference sequence). With 3 bases clipped from V and 7 bases from J, the junction kept 11 bases outside the gene matches. This CDR3 is built from 15 residues. The chain's CDR3 is CASSFQMTGFSGYTF. The CDR3 DNA follows: TGTGCCAGCAGTTTCCAAATGACAGGGTTTAGTGGCTACACCTTC.

This clonotype was found many times. The chain has TRBV12-3 or TRBV12-4 and TRBJ1-5; D gene ambiguous. This CDR3 contains 12 residues. V shed 3 bases and J shed 5 bases, with 5 bases lying between them. As DNA, the CDR3 is TGTGCCAGCAGTTTTAGAGATCAGCCCCAGCATTTT. Translating gives CASSFRDQPQHF.